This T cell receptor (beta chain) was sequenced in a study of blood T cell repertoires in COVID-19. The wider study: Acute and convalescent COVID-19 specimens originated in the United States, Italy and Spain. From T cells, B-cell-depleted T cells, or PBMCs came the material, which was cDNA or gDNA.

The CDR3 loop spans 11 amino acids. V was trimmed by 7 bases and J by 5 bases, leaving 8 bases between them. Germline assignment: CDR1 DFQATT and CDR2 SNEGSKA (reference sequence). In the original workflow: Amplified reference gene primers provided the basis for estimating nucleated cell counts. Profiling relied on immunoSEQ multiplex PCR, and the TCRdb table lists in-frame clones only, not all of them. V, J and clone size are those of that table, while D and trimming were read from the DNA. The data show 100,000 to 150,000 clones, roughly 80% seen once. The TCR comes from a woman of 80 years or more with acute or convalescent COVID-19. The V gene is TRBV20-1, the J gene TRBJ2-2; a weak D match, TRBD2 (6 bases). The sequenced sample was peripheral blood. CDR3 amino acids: CSVSGTGELFF. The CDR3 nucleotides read TGCAGTGTCAGCGGGACCGGGGAGCTGTTTTTT.